Listed here is a single T cell receptor beta chain. This entry belongs to a study of T cell responses to AZD1222 COVID-19 vaccine. The assay was immunoSEQ multiplex PCR, and TCRdb's table has in-frame clones only and misses some. The sample records 95,000 to 150,000 clones, roughly 90% being singletons. J was trimmed by 8 bases and V by 5 bases; bases with no gene match: 8. The germline CDR1 and CDR2 sequences are MNHEY and SMNVEV (reference sequence). The CDR3 runs 13 residues. The material was peripheral blood, obtained on day 0 of AZD1222 vaccination. The chain combines TRBV27 with TRBJ1-2, with TRBD1 identical over 7 bases. The clonotype comes from an adult in good health. CDR3: CASSRDRRYGYTF. Written as DNA, the CDR3 is TGTGCCAGCAGTCGGGACAGACGATACGGCTACACCTTC.